This TCR beta chain originates from a study of lymphopenia after photon versus proton radiotherapy. General study results and limits: Under photons, naive T cells and diversity fell while effector/memory populations rose. Better survival with proton therapy was suggested as possible, not demonstrated. Oligoclonal CD8+ Temra expansion after nadir drove photon patients' diversity drop.

This CDR3 comprises 13 residues. Trimming removed 5 bases from V and 9 bases from J, with 17 bases in between. Germline CDR1 and CDR2: MNHEY and SMNVEV (reference sequence). This clone has just one count. What it recognizes is unknown. TCRdb's copy holds only in-frame clones and misses some; the assay was immunoSEQ multiplex PCR. The data contain 55,000 to 70,000 clones, about nine tenths of them seen just once; the ten biggest clones take up about 3.1%. The sample was peripheral blood, taken from a patient treated with photon-based radiotherapy. The receptor was derived from a woman aged 70-85 years with pancreatic cancer. The chain uses TRBV27 and TRBJ2-7; either TRBD1 or TRBD2 may fit D (6 bases each). The CDR3 region has the DNA TGTGCCAGCAGTAAACCCGGGGGCGCCGGGCAGTACTTC. It yields the protein CASSKPGGAGQYF.